This TCR beta chain is drawn from a study of CD8 T cells in Susac syndrome. CD8+ and CD4+ T cells from blood underwent TCR beta sequencing, which was carried out in a high-throughput format. With random hexamers, reverse transcription was performed on about 0.45 to 1 ug of RNA. TCR beta CDR3 was amplified by immunoSEQ multiplex PCR. This amplification extended across 54 Vbeta and 13 Jbeta segments. TCRdb re-analysed the immunoSEQ multiplex PCR reads in MiXCR, keeping a single row per CDR3 protein. Among about 130,000 distinct CDR3 sequences listed, about 90% were seen once. The length of the CDR3 is 13 residues. Germline assignment: CDR1 SGHDN and CDR2 FVKESK. V was clipped by 4 bases and J by 7 bases, with 10 bases between them.

The receptor's source is a human donor with multiple sclerosis. The chain uses TRBV14 and TRBJ1-4; D ambiguous. The sample comprised CD8+ T cells from PBMCs. CDR3 loop: CASSLGQAEKLFF. The CDR3 bases are TGTGCCAGCAGCCTTGGGCAGGCTGAAAAACTGTTTTTT.